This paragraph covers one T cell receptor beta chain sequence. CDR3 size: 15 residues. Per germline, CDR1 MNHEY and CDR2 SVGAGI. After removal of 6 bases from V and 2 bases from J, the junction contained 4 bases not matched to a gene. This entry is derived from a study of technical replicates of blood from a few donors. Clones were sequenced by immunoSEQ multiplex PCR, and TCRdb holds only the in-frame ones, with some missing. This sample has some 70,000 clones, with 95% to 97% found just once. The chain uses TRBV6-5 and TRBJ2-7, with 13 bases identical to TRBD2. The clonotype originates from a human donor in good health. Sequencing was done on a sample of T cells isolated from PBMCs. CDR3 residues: CASSQGLAGTYEQYF. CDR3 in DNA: TGTGCCAGCAGCCAGGGACTAGCGGGGACCTACGAGCAGTACTTC.